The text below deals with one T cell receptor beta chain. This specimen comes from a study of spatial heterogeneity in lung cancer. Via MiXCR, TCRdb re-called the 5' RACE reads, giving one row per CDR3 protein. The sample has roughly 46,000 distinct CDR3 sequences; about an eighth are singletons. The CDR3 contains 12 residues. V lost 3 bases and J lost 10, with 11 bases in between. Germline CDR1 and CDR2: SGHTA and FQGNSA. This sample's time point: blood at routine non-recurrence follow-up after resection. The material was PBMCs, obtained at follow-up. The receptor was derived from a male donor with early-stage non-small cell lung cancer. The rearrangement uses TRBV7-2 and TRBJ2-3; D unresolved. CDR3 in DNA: TGTGCCAGCAGCTTTCGAGGTAGTTCGCAGTATTTT. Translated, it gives CASSFRGSSQYF.